This T cell receptor (beta chain) was sequenced in a study of blood T cells in healthy people across ages. This clonotype was seen only a few times. Germline-derived CDR1 and CDR2 are MGHRA and YSYEKL. The V gene lost 2 bases and the J gene lost 1 base, with 8 bases spanning the gap. The CDR3 has 14 residues. Sample-barcoded 5' priming and a J-beta primer mix drove a second PCR of 7 to 11 cycles. TCRdb used MiXCR to reprocess the 5' RACE reads, holding one entry per CDR3 protein. The table lists 1,800,000 or so distinct CDR3 sequences, approximately 40% of them singletons. Every donor contributed roughly 10 milliliters of peripheral blood by blood draw.

The V and J genes are TRBV4-1 and TRBJ2-5, with unresolved D. This sequence was found in a human donor in good health. The sample taken for sequencing was blood. CDR3 loop: CASSQLGIQETQYF. The CDR3 coding sequence is TGCGCCAGCAGCCAACTGGGGATCCAAGAGACCCAGTACTTC.